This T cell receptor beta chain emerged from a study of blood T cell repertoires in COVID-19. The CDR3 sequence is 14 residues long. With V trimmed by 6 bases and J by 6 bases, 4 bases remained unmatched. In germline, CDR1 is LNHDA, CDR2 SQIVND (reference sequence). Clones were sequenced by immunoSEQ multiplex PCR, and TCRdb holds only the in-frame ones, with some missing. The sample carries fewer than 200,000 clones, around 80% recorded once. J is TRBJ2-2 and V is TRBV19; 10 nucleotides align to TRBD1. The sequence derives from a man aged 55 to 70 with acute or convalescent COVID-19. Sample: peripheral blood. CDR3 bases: TGTGCCAGTAGGAGACAGGGGGCGGCCGGGGAGCTGTTTTTT. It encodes CASRRQGAAGELFF.